The 11 T cell receptor beta chains below come from one sample, sequenced in a study of T cell changes during pregnancy in multiple sclerosis. Sequenced by immunoSEQ multiplex PCR; TCRdb stores in-frame clones only, minus some. The data hold approximately 70,000 clones, with roughly 92% observed a single time. Sequenced material: peripheral blood, taken in the second trimester of pregnancy. These receptors were obtained from a female donor with multiple sclerosis, enrolled in a pregnancy study.

The chain links TRBV6-5 to TRBJ2-1; 12 nucleotides match TRBD2. The J segment lost 10 bases and the V segment lost 4 bases, leaving 8 bases of the junction unmatched. CDR1 and CDR2 from the germline V gene are MNHEY and SVGAGI. This CDR3 is built from 15 residues. CDR3 loop: CASSFSSGRAREQFF. In DNA form, the CDR3 reads TGTGCCAGCAGTTTTTCTAGCGGGAGGGCCCGCGAGCAGTTCTTC.

The CDR3 DNA reads as TGTGCCAGCAGCTTAGATCCGACTAGCTTCAACACCGGGGAGCTGTTTTTT. It translates to CASSLDPTSFNTGELFF. The chain joins TRBV11-2 to TRBJ2-2; TRBD2 agrees at 7 bases. Germline V CDR1 and CDR2: SGHAT, FQNNGV. The J segment lost 2 bases and the V segment lost 0 bases, leaving 6 bases of the junction unmatched. The CDR3 has 17 amino acids. Together with reference TRBV11-2 and TRBJ2-2, the CDR3 gives the full variable domain: EAGVAQSPRYKIIEKRQSVAFWCNPISGHATLYWYQQILGQGPKLLIQFQNNGVVDDSQLPKDRFSAERLKGVDSTLKIQPAKLEDSAVYLCASSLDPTSFNTGELFFGEGSRLTVL.

The rearrangement links TRBV2 to TRBJ2-7; 9 nucleotides agree with TRBD1. The ends lost 4 bases at V and 2 bases at J; junction bases unmatched: 0. The CDR3 totals 13 residues. Germline CDR1 SNHLY, CDR2 FYNNEI. CDR3 region: CASSGQGAYEQYF. The DNA for the CDR3 is TGTGCCAGCAGTGGACAGGGGGCCTACGAGCAGTACTTC.

In this sample, this clone turned up a few times. CDR3: CASSSHSGIETQYF. The CDR3, as DNA: TGCGCCAGCAGCTCGCATAGCGGGATAGAGACCCAGTACTTC. The J gene is TRBJ2-5, the V gene TRBV5-1; 8 nucleotides line up with TRBD2. The V gene's germline CDR1 is SGHRS and CDR2 YFSETQ. Trimming removed 3 bases from V and 4 bases from J; junction bases left unmatched: 5. CDR3 length: 14 residues.

V is TRBV6-1 and J is TRBJ2-6; D perhaps matches TRBD2 (5 bases). Deletions cut 3 bases from V and 1 base from J, with 7 bases between. The CDR3 totals 15 residues. Germline CDR1 is MNHNS and CDR2 is SASEGT. CDR3 sequence: CASSDRGSGANVLTF. In DNA, the CDR3 is TGTGCCAGCAGTGATCGAGGGTCTGGGGCCAACGTCCTGACTTTC.

V gene TRBV6-1 combines with J gene TRBJ1-3, with D unclear. CDR1 and CDR2 from the germline V gene are MNHNS and SASEGT. The CDR3 runs to 17 residues. V was trimmed by 0 bases and J by 4 bases, leaving 16 bases between them. The CDR3 nucleotides are TGTGCCAGCAGTGAAGCGCTTCGGGGAGGAGGGGGAAACACCATATATTTT. This codes for CASSEALRGGGGNTIYF.

V and J are TRBV7-3 and TRBJ2-1, with TRBD2 as a possible D gene (6 bases). Germline values: CDR1 SGHTA, CDR2 FQGTGA. The V end was cut by 5 bases, the J end by 4 bases, with 9 bases between. This CDR3 spans 13 amino acids. The CDR3 loop is CASSEGTYNEQFF. The CDR3 DNA reads TGTGCCAGCAGCGAAGGGACTTACAATGAGCAGTTCTTC.

This chain joins TRBV28 and TRBJ1-2, with 9 nucleotides matching TRBD1. The germline CDR1 and CDR2 sequences are MDHEN and SYDVKM. The CDR3 totals 16 residues. The junction had 15 bases not matched to a gene; V was cut back by 5 bases and J by 8 bases. The CDR3 nucleotides are TGTGCCAGCAGTCTAGTCCCCGGGACAGGGTTTAAGGGCTACACCTTC. Translating it yields CASSLVPGTGFKGYTF.

As regards this clone: Relative to the germline gene, one junction end is altered; a read error may explain this. The chain employs TRBV11-2 and TRBJ1-2; 12 positions agree with TRBD1. CDR3 length: 16 amino acids. Per the germline V gene, CDR1 is SGHAT and CDR2 is FQNNGV. CDR3 loop: CASSPGTGGHRYGSTF. CDR3 DNA: TGTGCCAGCAGCCCCGGGACAGGGGGCCATCGCTATGGCTCCACCTTC.

This clone appeared a single time. The chain uses TRBV27 and TRBJ1-2, with D maybe TRBD1 (5 bases). V was trimmed by 5 bases and J by 1 base, leaving 14 bases between them. The germline CDR1 and CDR2 sequences are MNHEY and SMNVEV (reference sequence). CDR3 length: 15 amino acids. Written as DNA, the CDR3 is TGTGCCAGCAGTGTGACAGAAGATCTTAACTATGGCTACACCTTC. This codes for CASSVTEDLNYGYTF.

This clone was seen a single time. V and J are TRBV5-1 and TRBJ2-7; TRBD2 might be the D (6 bases). With 0 bases removed from V and 3 bases from J, the gap between germline ends came to 7 bases. CDR3 length: 13 residues. Germline-derived CDR1 and CDR2 are SGHRS and YFSETQ. The CDR3 reads CASSLEGGYEQYF. The CDR3 DNA reads as TGCGCCAGCAGCTTGGAGGGAGGCTACGAGCAGTACTTC.